The 14 T cell receptor beta chains below all came from one sample that was sequenced in a study of breast tumors, draining lymph nodes, adjacent tissues listed by TCRdb under 2016. The method was multiplex PCR. The instrument given in TCRdb is Illumina HiSeq 2000. TCRdb cleaned the public reads at Q25 with fastp, built clones with MiXCR and kept in-frame beta chains. Rows are unified per CDR3 protein, each entry keeping the most common DNA and genes. The sample table contains some 170,000 distinct CDR3 sequences; only one count was recorded for 30% to 35% of them. In total, the top ten clones hold about 3.8% of the sample. Lymph node samples came from the axillary draining lymph nodes of breast cancer patients. What was sequenced was axillary lymph node tissue. Receptors were obtained from a female donor with breast cancer. Some clones in this sample may be carry-over from other donors' samples.

The V and J genes are TRBV11-3 and TRBJ1-1, with 8 bases identical to TRBD1. Germline V gene data show CDR1 as SGHNT and CDR2 as YENEEA. After removal of 4 bases from V and 4 bases from J, the junction contained 2 bases not matched to a gene. The CDR3 length is 13 residues. The CDR3 sequence is CASSSQGVTEAFF. The CDR3 bases are TGTGCCAGCAGCTCACAGGGGGTCACTGAAGCTTTCTTT.

The V call is TRBV5-8, the J call TRBJ1-6; D is possibly TRBD1 (5 bases). Germline loops: CDR1 SGHTS, CDR2 YDEGEE. CDR3 length: 14 amino acids. V dropped 5 bases and J dropped 5 bases, with 11 bases sitting between them. The CDR3 bases are TGTGCCAGCAGATTCTTCAGGGATAATTCACCCCTCCACTTT. Translated: CASRFFRDNSPLHF.

This clonotype was detected only a few times. A read error is possible here, since a much larger clone lies one base away. The genes are TRBV20-1 and TRBJ2-7, with 7 positions matching TRBD1. CDR1 and CDR2 from the germline V gene are DFQATT and SNEGSKA (reference sequence). This CDR3 region has 17 residues. The V and J ends lost 3 bases and 1 base, in that order; junction bases with no gene match: 15. CDR3: CSASEGQFRPWSYEQYF. The DNA of the CDR3 is TGCAGTGCTAGTGAGGGACAGTTTCGTCCCTGGTCCTACGAGCAGTACTTC.

This clonotype was observed once. The V and J genes are TRBV2 and TRBJ2-1, with 9 bases lining up with TRBD2. Germline CDR1 and CDR2: SNHLY and FYNNEI. The J segment lost 8 bases and the V segment lost 6 bases, leaving 11 bases of the junction unmatched. This CDR3 comprises 15 residues. The CDR3 reads CASRPGFAGGYEQFF. CDR3 DNA sequence: TGTGCCAGCAGGCCCGGTTTTGCGGGAGGGTATGAGCAGTTCTTC. The whole variable domain, filled in from reference TRBV2 and TRBJ2-1, reads EPEVTQTPSHQVTQMGQEVILRCVPISNHLYFYWYRQILGQKVEFLVSFYNNEISEKSEIFDDQFSVERPDGSNFTLKIRSTKLEDSAMYFCASRPGFAGGYEQFFGPGTRLTVL.

This clonotype was seen a few times. The chain combines TRBV10-1 with TRBJ1-1; 8 bases are shared with TRBD1. CDR3 length equals 15 residues. V dropped 2 bases and J dropped 2; count of bases not matched to a gene: 4. CDR1 is WNHNN and CDR2 is SYGVQD in the germline V gene (reference sequence). In DNA, the CDR3 is TGCGCCAGCAGTGAGACCCAGGGGGCAAACACTGAAGCTTTCTTT. It translates to CASSETQGANTEAFF.

V usage is TRBV29-1 and J usage is TRBJ2-7; 8 bases are a match to TRBD1. Unmatched junction bases numbered 2, after V lost 8 bases and J lost 5 bases. The CDR3 consists of 10 residues. Germline-derived CDR1 and CDR2 are SQVTM and ANQGSEA. The CDR3 sequence: CSLTGDEQYF. CDR3 nucleotide sequence: TGCAGCCTGACAGGGGACGAGCAGTACTTC.

The rearrangement links TRBV12-3 or TRBV12-4 to TRBJ1-6; 11 nucleotides line up with TRBD1. The CDR3 totals 15 residues. Trimming took 10 bases from V and 6 from J; bases not matched to a gene: 8. CDR3 sequence reads: CATPEGQGGNSPLHF. The CDR3 DNA reads as TGTGCCACCCCGGAGGGACAGGGGGGTAATTCACCCCTCCACTTT.

This clonotype was recorded many times. This CDR3 is CASSQGRQPQHF. The CDR3 DNA sequence: TGTGCCAGCAGCCAAGGACGTCAGCCCCAGCATTTT. The gene calls are TRBV3-1 and TRBJ1-5; D is uncertain. The germline gives CDR1 LGHDT, CDR2 YNNKEL (reference sequence). This CDR3 has 12 residues. The ends were cut back, 1 base at V and 6 bases at J, with 4 bases in the middle.

The chain carries TRBV28 and TRBJ1-5, with D possibly matching TRBD1 (6 bases). V shed 5 bases and J shed 7 bases, with 15 bases lying between them. CDR1 and CDR2 from the germline V gene are MDHEN and SYDVKM. The CDR3 consists of 14 residues. CDR3 sequence (DNA): TGTGCCAGCAGTCCCTACGGACAGAAGCAGCCCCAGCATTTT. Its protein is CASSPYGQKQPQHF.

This clonotype was recorded many times. This chain uses TRBV7-9 with TRBJ1-5; D is possibly TRBD1 (5 bases). Germline CDR1 SEHNR, CDR2 FQNEAQ (reference sequence). The CDR3 contains 15 residues. V was trimmed by 0 bases and J by 2 bases, leaving 8 bases between them. CDR3 amino acids: CASSLAGDGNQPQHF. The DNA of the CDR3 is TGTGCCAGCAGCTTAGCAGGGGACGGCAATCAGCCCCAGCATTTT.

The gene calls are TRBV20-1 and TRBJ2-1, with TRBD2 identical over 7 bases. The V gene's germline CDR1 is DFQATT and CDR2 SNEGSKA (reference sequence). With V trimmed by 3 bases and J by 6 bases, 17 bases remained unmatched. This CDR3 spans 17 amino acids. This CDR3 is CSASLFWRGTYANEQFF. In nucleotides, the CDR3 is TGCAGTGCTAGTCTTTTCTGGCGGGGGACTTACGCCAATGAGCAGTTCTTC.

This clonotype showed up many times. This chain uses TRBV9 with TRBJ1-3, with D unclear. The CDR3 is 15 residues long. Trimming took off 4 bases at V and 2 bases at J, with 13 bases between the two ends. The germline V gene has CDR1 SGDLS and CDR2 YYNGEE. CDR3 amino acids: CASSLADATGNTIYF. The CDR3 coding sequence is TGTGCCAGCAGCCTGGCGGACGCCACTGGAAACACCATATATTTT.

This clonotype has just a few counts. The V call is TRBV3-1, the J call TRBJ2-5, with TRBD2 matching 10 bases. The CDR3 has 17 residues. With V trimmed by 0 bases and J by 5 bases, 9 bases remained unmatched. CDR1 is LGHDT and CDR2 is YNNKEL in the germline V gene (reference sequence). CDR3 DNA sequence: TGTGCCAGCAGCCAAGATGAGGGCAGCGGGGGGGCGGAGACCCAGTACTTC. This encodes CASSQDEGSGGAETQYF.

This clonotype was recorded many times. This chain connects TRBV6-2 or TRBV6-3 to TRBJ2-1, with TRBD2 identical over 11 bases. The CDR3 has 16 amino acids. Germline CDR1 MNHEY, CDR2 SVGEGT. V shed 8 bases and J 5 bases; nucleotides not matched to a gene: 11. CDR3 sequence: CASGLRGLAVNNEQFF. The CDR3 coding sequence is TGTGCCAGCGGGCTGCGGGGACTAGCGGTAAACAATGAGCAGTTCTTC.